Described below is a single T cell receptor beta chain sequence and its context. The data derive from a study of blood T cells in healthy people across ages. Germline CDR1 MGHRA, CDR2 YSYEKL. The CDR3 sequence is 14 residues long. V lost 0 bases to trimming and J lost 15 bases; unmatched junction nucleotides: 9. It was with a sample-barcoded 5' primer and a J-beta primer mix that a second PCR of about 6 to 12 cycles was run. TCRdb fed the 5' RACE reads into MiXCR, producing one record per CDR3 protein. The sample carries about 1,000,000 distinct CDR3 sequences, 40% to 50% recorded once. This receptor was taken from a woman in her sixties or seventies in good health. Sequenced: blood. V gene TRBV4-1 combines with J gene TRBJ2-1; 9 positions match TRBD2. CDR3 DNA sequence: TGCGCCAGCAGCCAAGATCGCGTAGCGGGAGACTCGTTCTTC. Protein product: CASSQDRVAGDSFF.